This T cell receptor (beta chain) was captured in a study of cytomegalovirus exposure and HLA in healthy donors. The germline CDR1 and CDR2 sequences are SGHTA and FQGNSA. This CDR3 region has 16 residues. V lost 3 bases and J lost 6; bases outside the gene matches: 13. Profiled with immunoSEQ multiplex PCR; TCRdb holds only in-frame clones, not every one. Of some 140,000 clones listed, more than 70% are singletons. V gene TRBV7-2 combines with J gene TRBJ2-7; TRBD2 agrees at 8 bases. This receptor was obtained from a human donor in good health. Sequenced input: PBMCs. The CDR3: CASSFDYAGGGSEQYF. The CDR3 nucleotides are TGTGCCAGCAGCTTTGATTACGCGGGGGGTGGTAGCGAGCAGTACTTC.